The 5 T cell receptor beta chains given below trace back to one sample, sequenced in a study of identical twins. TCRdb reprocessed the 5' RACE reads via MiXCR and lists one record per CDR3 protein. In the table there are 750,000 to 950,000 distinct CDR3 sequences, about 12% of which are singletons. These records were also assigned to another study, of yellow fever vaccine responses in identical twins.

The sequencing sample was made of PBMCs. These TCRs come from a woman between 18 and 29 years old in good health.

The J gene is TRBJ2-1, the V gene TRBV20-1, with D unclear. This CDR3 region has 14 residues. Germline V gives CDR1 DFQATT, CDR2 SNEGSKA (reference sequence). With 0 bases removed from V and 0 bases from J, the gap between germline ends came to 6 bases. The CDR3 sequence: CSAREAHSYNEQFF. The CDR3 DNA follows: TGCAGTGCTAGAGAGGCGCACTCCTACAATGAGCAGTTCTTC.

The sample holds one count of this clonotype. The chain joins TRBV19 to TRBJ2-1, with D possibly being TRBD2 (7 bases). Trimming cost V 8 bases and J 7 bases, with 12 bases left between them. The CDR3 has 12 residues. Germline V gene data show CDR1 as LNHDA and CDR2 as SQIVND (reference sequence). The CDR3 nucleotides are TGTGCCAGTGGGGGGGGCCGGAATGAGCAGTTCTTC. Translation: CASGGGRNEQFF.

This clonotype was observed a few times. The J gene is TRBJ2-4, the V gene TRBV5-1, with 7 bases identical to TRBD1. The germline V gene encodes CDR1 SGHRS and CDR2 YFSETQ. The CDR3 runs to 15 residues. The ends lost 0 bases at V and 8 bases at J; junction bases unmatched: 8. The CDR3 loop is CASSLEPTGNDIQYF. The CDR3 nucleotides read TGCGCCAGCAGCTTGGAGCCGACAGGGAACGACATTCAGTACTTC.

This clonotype appeared a single time. The chain couples TRBV15 to TRBJ2-3; D is unclear. This CDR3 region has 17 residues. Germline CDR1 reads LNHNV; CDR2 reads YYDKDF (reference sequence). Trimming cost V 0 bases and J 7 bases, with 20 bases left between them. The DNA for the CDR3 is TGTGCCACCAGCAGAGATTGGGGTGGGTTGGTCTCTAATACGCAGTATTTT. Translation gives CATSRDWGGLVSNTQYF.

The genes are TRBV20-1 and TRBJ2-3, with 9 bases that match TRBD1. CDR3 size: 16 residues. The trim removed 0 bases at V and 3 bases at J, leaving 7 bases unmatched. The germline V gene has CDR1 DFQATT and CDR2 SNEGSKA (reference sequence). The CDR3 spells CSARDLLGQGTDTQYF. The CDR3 DNA follows: TGCAGTGCTAGAGATCTTCTGGGACAGGGAACAGATACGCAGTATTTT.